This T cell receptor (beta chain) was found in a study of T cell changes during pregnancy in multiple sclerosis. Sequenced by immunoSEQ multiplex PCR; TCRdb stores in-frame clones only, minus some. This table has approximately 64,000 clones, about nine tenths appearing once. Germline assignment: CDR1 SGHNT and CDR2 YENEEA. Between the trimmed V and J ends, which lost 2 bases and 5 bases, there was a span of 6 bases. This CDR3 comprises 13 residues. This chain connects TRBV11-3 to TRBJ1-4; D is undetermined. Sequencing used peripheral blood, obtained in the second trimester of pregnancy. The origin of this receptor is a female donor in good health, enrolled as a control in a pregnancy study. The CDR3 sequence: CASSLPRNEKLFF. Here the CDR3 DNA reads TGTGCCAGCAGCTTACCCAGGAATGAAAAACTGTTTTTT.